A selection of T cell receptor beta chains follows, all from one sample in a study of CD8+CD57+ T cells in acquired aplastic anemia. Each CDR3 protein gets one entry after TCRdb re-called the reads with MiXCR. This sample has 150,000 to 200,000 distinct CDR3 sequences, with 47% found just once. The sample taken for sequencing was sorted CD4+, CD8+, or CD8+CD57+ T cells (not recorded which) from PBMCs. The receptors stem from a human donor with aplastic anemia. CDR3s include the opening cysteine and the closing phenylalanine or tryptophan. The D gene is left open where the match is weak. A row's size may be missing; if present it is once, few, many or a size class.

D gene	clone size	V gene	J gene	CDR3 DNA	CDR3 protein
.	.	TRBV19	TRBJ2-1	TGTGCCAGTAGTATCGCCCTGGGGAGCTACAATGAGCAGTTCTTC	CASSIALGSYNEQFF
TRBD2	.	TRBV5-1	TRBJ2-6	TGCGCCAGCAGCCGCGGGAGCTCTGGGGCCAACGTCCTGACTTTC	CASSRGSSGANVLTF
TRBD1	.	TRBV10-2	TRBJ2-1	TGCGCCAGCAGTGATGGTAGACAGGGCCTATACAATGAGCAGTTCTTC	CASSDGRQGLYNEQFF
.	.	TRBV25-1	TRBJ2-3	TGTGCCAGCAGTGAATGGAGGAACCTTGACGGTACGCAGTATTTT	CASSEWRNLDGTQYF
.	many	TRBV3-1	TRBJ2-2	TGTGCCAGCAGCCAAGAGCGAGACGGGGAGCTGTTTTTT	CASSQERDGELFF
.	.	TRBV6-1	TRBJ1-6	TGTGCCAGCAGTGAAGATGGTAGTTCACCCCTCCACTTT	CASSEDGSSPLHF
.	.	TRBV5-5	TRBJ2-2	TGTGCCAGCAGCGAGACAAGCGGTGGTAACACCGGGGAGCTGTTTTTT	CASSETSGGNTGELFF
.	.	TRBV2	TRBJ1-2	TGTGCCAGCAGTGAACCGACAGACCTCCTCTATGGCTACACCTTC	CASSEPTDLLYGYTF
TRBD2	many	TRBV7-3	TRBJ2-3	TGTGCCAGCAGCTTAGTATTAGCGGGAGGGCCAATTCAGTATTTT	CASSLVLAGGPIQYF
TRBD1	.	TRBV29-1	TRBJ2-7	TGCAGCGTTGAAGACCCGACAGGGGGAATGTACGAGCAGTACTTC	CSVEDPTGGMYEQYF
TRBD1	many	TRBV12-3/TRBV12-4	TRBJ2-7	TGTGCCAGCAGTCGCAGTACAGGGGTCGAGCAGTACTTC	CASSRSTGVEQYF
.	many	TRBV9	TRBJ2-2	TGTGCCAGCAGCGTGAGATTAGCGGCCAACACCGGGGAGCTGTTTTTT	CASSVRLAANTGELFF
.	.	TRBV29-1	TRBJ1-1	TGCAGCGTTGAAGATCTAGAAGCTTTCTTT	CSVEDLEAFF
TRBD2	many	TRBV4-3	TRBJ2-3	TGCGCCAGCAGCCTCTCTAGCGGGGGGTTAGATACGCAGTATTTT	CASSLSSGGLDTQYF
.	many	TRBV12-3/TRBV12-4	TRBJ1-3	TGTGCCAGCAAGAGGGGGTCTGGAAACACCATATATTTT	CASKRGSGNTIYF
.	many	TRBV20-1	TRBJ2-7	TGCAGTGCTCAAAGGGACTCCTACGAGCAGTACTTC	CSAQRDSYEQYF
.	.	TRBV11-1	TRBJ1-1	TGTGCCAGCAGCTTATTGGGTGGTGTAGGGAACACTGAAGCTTTCTTT	CASSLLGGVGNTEAFF
.	.	TRBV2	TRBJ2-7	TGTGCCGCCGGGAATCTTGCGGGCTACGAGCAGTACTTC	CAAGNLAGYEQYF
TRBD2	few	TRBV19	TRBJ2-3	TGTGCCAGTAGTAATATGGGACTAGCGGGAGATACGCAGTATTTT	CASSNMGLAGDTQYF
.	.	TRBV25-1	TRBJ1-1	TGTGCCAGCAGTGGCCTTCAGGGCGGGAGCACTGAAGCTTTCTTT	CASSGLQGGSTEAFF
.	many	TRBV12-3/TRBV12-4	TRBJ2-7	TGTGCCAGCAGACCCGGGCCCCGGAGGGAGCAGTACTTC	CASRPGPRREQYF
TRBD2	many	TRBV24-1	TRBJ2-7	TGTGCCACCCCGACTAGCGGGAGGTGCGAGCAGTACTTC	CATPTSGRCEQYF
.	.	TRBV3-1	TRBJ2-5	TGTGCCAGCAGCCTCGCTGGTTGGAGGGGAGAGACCCAGTACTTC	CASSLAGWRGETQYF
TRBD2	many	TRBV7-2	TRBJ2-1	TGTGCCAGCCTCCTCACGGGAGGTTTCTACAATGAGCAGTTCTTC	CASLLTGGFYNEQFF
.	medium-sized	TRBV15	TRBJ1-3	TGTGCCACCAGCAGAGACCCCGGTGACACCATATATTTT	CATSRDPGDTIYF
.	.	TRBV2	TRBJ2-5	TGTGCCAGCAGTGAAGGAGCCTGGGCGGAACGAGAGACCCAGTACTTC	CASSEGAWAERETQYF
TRBD2	few	TRBV15	TRBJ2-7	TGTGCCACCAGCAGGGGGACTAGTTCCTACGAGCAGTACTTC	CATSRGTSSYEQYF
.	many	TRBV5-1	TRBJ2-7	TGCGCCAGCAGCTTGGAAAACTCCTACGAGCAGTACTTC	CASSLENSYEQYF
TRBD1	many	TRBV29-1	TRBJ2-1	TGCAGCGTGAACCAGGGGGTTGGTCAGGAGCAGTTCTTC	CSVNQGVGQEQFF
TRBD1	many	TRBV7-2	TRBJ1-2	TGTGCCAGCAGCGCGAAGACAGGGCGGAGTGATGGCTACACCTTC	CASSAKTGRSDGYTF
TRBD1	.	TRBV5-1	TRBJ1-6	TGCGCCAGCAGCCAGGGACAGGATAATTCACCCCTCCACTTT	CASSQGQDNSPLHF
TRBD1	few	TRBV28	TRBJ2-7	TGTGCCAGCAGGGACCCCAGGGGGCGAAACTACGAGCAGTACTTC	CASRDPRGRNYEQYF
.	few	TRBV7-6	TRBJ2-7	TGTGCCAGCAGCTTAGCTTCAGATATCTCCTACGAGCAGTACTTC	CASSLASDISYEQYF
.	.	TRBV9	TRBJ1-3	TGTGCCAGCAGCGTAGCGCAGGCCGGAAACACCATATGTTTT	CASSVAQAGNTICF
.	.	TRBV20-1	TRBJ2-3	TGCAGTGCTAGGAATACGCAGTATTTT	CSARNTQYF
.	few	TRBV14	TRBJ2-6	TGTGCCACCAGTCAGGACACCAACGTCCTGACTTTC	CATSQDTNVLTF
.	.	TRBV25-1	TRBJ1-2	TGTGCCAGCAGCTTGGAACAGGAGGGCTATGGCTACACCTTC	CASSLEQEGYGYTF